These 11 T cell receptor beta chains were all obtained from the same sample, sequenced in a study of T cells after yellow fever vaccination. TCRdb re-called the 5' RACE reads with MiXCR, one entry per CDR3 protein. The repertoire holds 50,000 or so distinct CDR3 sequences, with 7% to 8.5% as singletons. The source material was CD8+ T cells sorted from PBMCs, sampled about 2 weeks after the first yellow fever vaccination. These receptors all stem from a man younger than 35 who received the YFV17D yellow fever vaccine.

V gene TRBV11-1 combines with J gene TRBJ2-5; TRBD2 aligns across 8 bases. The CDR3 is 18 amino acids. Trimming removed 1 base from V and 0 bases from J; junction bases left unmatched: 10. Germline CDR1 and CDR2: SGHAT and FQDESV (reference sequence). CDR3 DNA sequence: TGTGCCAGCAGCTTAGTGTCAAGGAGCGGGAGTAACCAAGAGACCCAGTACTTC. This codes for CASSLVSRSGSNQETQYF. Supplemented by reference TRBV11-1 and TRBJ2-5, the full variable domain reads EAEVAQSPRYKITEKSQAVAFWCDPISGHATLYWYRQILGQGPELLVQFQDESVVDDSQLPKDRFSAERLKGVDSTLKIQPAELGDSAMYLCASSLVSRSGSNQETQYFGPGTRLLVL.

This clonotype has ten or more counts. The rearrangement joins TRBV5-1 to TRBJ1-4; 7 bases align to TRBD1. V lost 0 bases and J lost 2; bases outside the gene matches: 4. Germline CDR1 reads SGHRS; CDR2 reads YFSETQ. This CDR3 region has 16 residues. CDR3 residues: CASSLGVTGTNEKLFF. DNA of the CDR3: TGCGCCAGCAGCTTGGGGGTGACAGGGACTAATGAAAAACTGTTTTTT.

The J gene is TRBJ2-3, the V gene TRBV25-1, with unresolved D. This CDR3 region has 13 residues. The V and J ends lost 3 bases and 3 bases respectively, with 7 bases between them. The V gene's germline CDR1 is MGHDK and CDR2 SYGVNS. CDR3 sequence: CASSDKATDTQYF. As DNA, the CDR3 is TGTGCCAGCAGTGATAAGGCAACAGATACGCAGTATTTT. Full variable domain (outside the CDR3, taken from reference TRBV25-1 and TRBJ2-3): EADIYQTPRYLVIGTGKKITLECSQTMGHDKMYWYQQDPGMELHLIHYSYGVNSTEKGDLSSESTVSRIRTEHFPLTLESARPSHTSQYLCASSDKATDTQYFGPGTRLTVL.

This clonotype was seen more than once but under ten times. The rearrangement links TRBV20-1 to TRBJ2-5, with D possibly TRBD2 on 5 matching bases. Per the germline V gene, CDR1 is DFQATT and CDR2 is SNEGSKA (reference sequence). Trimming pared 0 bases from V and 2 bases from J, leaving 7 bases between. The CDR3 is made up of 13 amino acids. The CDR3 DNA is TGCAGTGCTAGAGATTGGGAGCAAGAGACCCAGTACTTC. Amino acid sequence: CSARDWEQETQYF.

At least ten counts were recorded for this clonotype. The genes are TRBV12-3 or TRBV12-4 and TRBJ2-7; no clear D gene. Trimming shortened V by 3 bases and J by 5 bases, and 14 bases separated the two germline ends. The CDR3 totals 14 residues. This chain's CDR3 is CASSLENRDHEQYF. In DNA, the CDR3 is TGTGCCAGCAGTTTGGAGAACCGAGACCACGAGCAGTACTTC.

This clonotype was seen repeatedly, ten times or more. This chain links TRBV12-3 or TRBV12-4 with TRBJ2-3, with D uncertain. CDR3 size: 15 residues. V lost 3 bases and J 2 bases, leaving 12 bases between the germline ends. The CDR3, as DNA: TGTGCCAGCAGTTTGGAAGGAAGTTACACAGATACGCAGTATTTT. Encoded protein: CASSLEGSYTDTQYF.

As concerns this clonotype: Since a much larger clone is just one base distant, this may be a read error. The CDR3 loop reads CASSRGQVPGTQYF. In DNA, the CDR3 is TGTGCCAGCAGCAGGGGACAGGTCCCAGGGACCCAGTACTTC. V and J are TRBV7-7 and TRBJ2-5, with 8 bases lining up with TRBD1. Germline V gene lookup returns CDR1 SSHAT and CDR2 FNYEAQ (reference sequence). There are 14 residues in the CDR3. J gave up 7 bases and V 5 bases, and 9 bases lay outside the gene matches.

This chain joins TRBV29-1 and TRBJ2-2; unclear D gene. Trimming left V 6 bases short and J 7 bases short, with 9 bases between. This CDR3 has 11 residues. Per the germline V gene, CDR1 is SQVTM and CDR2 is ANQGSEA. CDR3: CSVRYSGELFF. CDR3 DNA sequence: TGCAGCGTCCGGTACAGCGGGGAGCTGTTTTTT.

This clonotype was recorded at least ten times. This rearrangement joins TRBV6-4 to TRBJ2-2, with TRBD1 as a possible D gene (6 bases). The CDR3 has 16 residues. CDR1 and CDR2 (germline): MRHNA, SNTAGT. Trimming removed 4 bases from V and 0 bases from J, with 12 bases in between. As DNA, the CDR3 is TGTGCCAGCAGTGTTGCACAGGGCGCGAACACCGGGGAGCTGTTTTTT. It translates to CASSVAQGANTGELFF.

This clonotype was seen repeatedly, ten times or more. The CDR3 sequence: CSARSGDRNQPQHF. CDR3 in DNA: TGCAGTGCTAGATCGGGAGACAGGAATCAGCCCCAGCATTTT. The chain links TRBV20-1 to TRBJ1-5; D is possibly TRBD1 (6 bases). The CDR3 loop spans 14 amino acids. V gave up 2 bases and J gave up 4 bases, with 12 bases separating them. CDR1 is DFQATT and CDR2 is SNEGSKA in the germline V gene (reference sequence).

This clonotype showed up many times. The rearrangement uses TRBV12-3 or TRBV12-4 and TRBJ2-3; D remains unclear. This CDR3 region has 14 residues. V was cut by 3 bases and J by 4 bases, with 11 bases left in between. CDR3 residues: CASSFWFLSDTQYF. CDR3 coding DNA: TGTGCCAGCAGTTTTTGGTTTTTATCAGATACGCAGTATTTT.